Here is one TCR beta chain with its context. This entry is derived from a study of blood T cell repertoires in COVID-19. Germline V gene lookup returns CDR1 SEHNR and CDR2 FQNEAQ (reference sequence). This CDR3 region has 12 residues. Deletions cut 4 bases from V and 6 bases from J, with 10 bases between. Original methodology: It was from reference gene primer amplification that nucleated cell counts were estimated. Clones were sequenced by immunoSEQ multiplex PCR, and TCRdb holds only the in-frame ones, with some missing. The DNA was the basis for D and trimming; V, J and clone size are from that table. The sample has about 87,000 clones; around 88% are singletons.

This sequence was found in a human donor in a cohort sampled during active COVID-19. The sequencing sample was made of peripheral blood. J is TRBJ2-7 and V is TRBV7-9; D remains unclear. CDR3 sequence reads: CASSSKPGEQYF. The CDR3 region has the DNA TGTGCCAGCAGCTCCAAGCCGGGCGAGCAGTACTTC.